This T cell receptor (beta chain) was documented in a study of cytomegalovirus exposure and HLA in healthy donors. 60 Vbeta and 13 Jbeta primers were used in PCR. Measured with immunoSEQ multiplex PCR; TCRdb has only the in-frame clones, and not every one. Among approximately 82,000 clones, roughly 72% were seen once, and the ten largest hold approximately 5.7%. In regard to this clone: Its matching antigen is unknown.

This CDR3 region has 13 residues. The germline gives CDR1 MDHEN, CDR2 SYDVKM. The V and J ends lost 6 bases and 2 bases, in that order; junction bases with no gene match: 0. General observations from the study: A link between a missense DCLRE1C variant and TCR beta V- and J-gene trimming emerged from a later analysis. Altogether, 150 or so TCR beta chains were recorded as cytomegalovirus-associated. A later look showed TCR association rates differing by HLA locus, highest for DRB1 and lowest for HLA-C.

This clonotype was obtained from a woman aged 45-60 years in good health and CMV-seropositive. What was sequenced was PBMCs. The J gene is TRBJ1-1, the V gene TRBV28, with 10 bases lining up with TRBD1. The CDR3 DNA sequence: TGTGCCAGCAGGACAGGGGGCAACACTGAAGCTTTCTTT. The encoded protein is CASRTGGNTEAFF.